This note documents a single T cell receptor beta chain sequence. This record comes from a study of a mutant IDH1 vaccine in newly diagnosed glioma. Time point denoted: baseline, week 1 (first vaccination visit). Treatment here: pre-vaccination baseline after standard-of-care therapy. There were new WHO grade 3 or 4 astrocytomas in the donors, and these were IDH1-mutant and ATRX-lost. Libraries were prepared by immunoSEQ multiplex PCR; TCRdb keeps only in-frame clonotypes and omits some of them. The sample consists of some 61,000 clones, around 85% of them appearing once. V lost 0 bases, J lost 7 bases, and 7 bases lay in between. Germline values: CDR1 SNHLY, CDR2 FYNNEI. The CDR3 has 13 amino acids.

The origin of this receptor is a man younger than 45 with glioma. This chain joins TRBV2 and TRBJ1-5; D is uncertain. This material consisted of PBMCs, taken from a glioma patient treated with radiotherapy, temozolomide or both. CDR3 region: CASSEAEVQPQHF. Here the CDR3 DNA reads TGTGCCAGCAGTGAAGCGGAAGTCCAGCCCCAGCATTTT.